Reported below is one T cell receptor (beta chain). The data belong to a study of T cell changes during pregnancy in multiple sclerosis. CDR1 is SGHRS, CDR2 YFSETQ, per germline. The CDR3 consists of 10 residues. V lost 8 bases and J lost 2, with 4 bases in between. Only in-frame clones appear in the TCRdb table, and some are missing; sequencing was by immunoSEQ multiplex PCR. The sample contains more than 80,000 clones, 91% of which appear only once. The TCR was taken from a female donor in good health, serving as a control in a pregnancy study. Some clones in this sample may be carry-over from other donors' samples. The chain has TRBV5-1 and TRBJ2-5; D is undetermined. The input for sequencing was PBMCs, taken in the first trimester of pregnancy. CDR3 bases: TGCGCCAGACATCAAGAGACCCAGTACTTC. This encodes CARHQETQYF.